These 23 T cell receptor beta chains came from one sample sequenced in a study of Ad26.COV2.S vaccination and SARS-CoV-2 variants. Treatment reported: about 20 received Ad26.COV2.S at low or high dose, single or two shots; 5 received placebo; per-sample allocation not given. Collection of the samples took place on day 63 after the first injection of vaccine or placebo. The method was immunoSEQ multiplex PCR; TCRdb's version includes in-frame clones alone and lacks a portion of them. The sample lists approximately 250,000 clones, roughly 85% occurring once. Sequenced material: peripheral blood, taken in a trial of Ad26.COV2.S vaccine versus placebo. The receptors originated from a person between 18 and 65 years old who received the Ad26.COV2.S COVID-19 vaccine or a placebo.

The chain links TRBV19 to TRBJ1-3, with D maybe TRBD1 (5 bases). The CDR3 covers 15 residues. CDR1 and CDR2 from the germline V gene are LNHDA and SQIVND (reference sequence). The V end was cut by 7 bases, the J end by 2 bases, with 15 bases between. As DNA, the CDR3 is TGTGCCAGTACCCCGGTCGGGGGTACTGGAAACACCATATATTTT. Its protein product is CASTPVGGTGNTIYF.

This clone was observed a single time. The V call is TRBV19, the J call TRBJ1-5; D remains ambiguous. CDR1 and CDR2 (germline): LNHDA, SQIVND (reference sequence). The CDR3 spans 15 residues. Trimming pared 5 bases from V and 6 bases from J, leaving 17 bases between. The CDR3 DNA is TGTGCCAGTAGTGAAGGAGGGTTCGTCGGTCAGCCCCAGCATTTT. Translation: CASSEGGFVGQPQHF.

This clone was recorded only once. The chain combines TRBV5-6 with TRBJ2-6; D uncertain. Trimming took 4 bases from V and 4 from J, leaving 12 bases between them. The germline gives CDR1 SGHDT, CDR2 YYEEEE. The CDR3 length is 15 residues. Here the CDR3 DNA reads TGTGCCAGCAGCCTCCCCCCGACGGGGGCCAACGTCCTGACTTTC. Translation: CASSLPPTGANVLTF.

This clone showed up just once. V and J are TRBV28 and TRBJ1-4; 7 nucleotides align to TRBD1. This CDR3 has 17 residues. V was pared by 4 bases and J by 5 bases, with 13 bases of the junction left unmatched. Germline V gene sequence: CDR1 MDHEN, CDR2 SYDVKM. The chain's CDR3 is CASSWAWDDRVNEKLFF. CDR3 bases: TGTGCCAGCAGTTGGGCTTGGGACGACAGGGTGAATGAAAAACTGTTTTTT.

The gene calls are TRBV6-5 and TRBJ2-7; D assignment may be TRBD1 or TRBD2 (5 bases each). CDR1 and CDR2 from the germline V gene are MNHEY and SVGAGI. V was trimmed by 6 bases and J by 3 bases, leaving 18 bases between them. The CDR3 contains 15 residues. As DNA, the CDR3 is TGTGCCAGCAGACGTCCCGGGGCCTTAAACTACGAGCAGTACTTC. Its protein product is CASRRPGALNYEQYF.

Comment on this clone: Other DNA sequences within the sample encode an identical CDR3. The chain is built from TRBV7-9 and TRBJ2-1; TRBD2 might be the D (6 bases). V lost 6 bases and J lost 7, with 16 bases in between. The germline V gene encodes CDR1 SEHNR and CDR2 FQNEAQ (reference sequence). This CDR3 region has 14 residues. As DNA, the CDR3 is TGTGCCAGCAGTTCTGATCGGGGAGGAAATGAGCAGTTCTTC. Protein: CASSSDRGGNEQFF.

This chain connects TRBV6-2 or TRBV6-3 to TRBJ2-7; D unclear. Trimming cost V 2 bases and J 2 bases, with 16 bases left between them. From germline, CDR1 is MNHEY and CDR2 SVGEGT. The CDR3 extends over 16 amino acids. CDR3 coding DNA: TGTGCCAGCAGTTACGGTCTAGAGAGTACCCCCTACGAGCAGTACTTC. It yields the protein CASSYGLESTPYEQYF.

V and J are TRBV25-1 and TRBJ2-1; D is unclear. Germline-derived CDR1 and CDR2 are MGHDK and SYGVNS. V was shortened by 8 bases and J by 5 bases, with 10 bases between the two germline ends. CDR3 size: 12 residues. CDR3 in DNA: TGTGCCAGCTCCTCCACTGACAATGAGCAGTTCTTC. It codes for CASSSTDNEQFF.

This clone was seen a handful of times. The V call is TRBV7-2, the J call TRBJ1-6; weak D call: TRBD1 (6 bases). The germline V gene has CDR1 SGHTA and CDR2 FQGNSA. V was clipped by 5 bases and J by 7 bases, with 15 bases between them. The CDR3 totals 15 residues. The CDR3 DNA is TGTGCCAGCAGCCCCTCAGGACAGTCCAATTCACCCCTCCACTTT. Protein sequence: CASSPSGQSNSPLHF.

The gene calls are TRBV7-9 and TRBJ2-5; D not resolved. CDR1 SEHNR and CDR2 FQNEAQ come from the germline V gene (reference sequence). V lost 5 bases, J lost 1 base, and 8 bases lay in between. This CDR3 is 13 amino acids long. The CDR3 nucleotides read TGTGCCAGCAGCCGTATGGTCCAAGAGACCCAGTACTTC. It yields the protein CASSRMVQETQYF.

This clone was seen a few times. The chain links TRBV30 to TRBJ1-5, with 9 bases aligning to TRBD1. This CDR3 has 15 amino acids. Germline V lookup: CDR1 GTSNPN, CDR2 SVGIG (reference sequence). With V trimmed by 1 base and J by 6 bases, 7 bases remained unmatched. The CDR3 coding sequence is TGTGCCTGGAGTGAAGGGGACAGGGAAACTCAGCCCCAGCATTTT. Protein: CAWSEGDRETQPQHF.

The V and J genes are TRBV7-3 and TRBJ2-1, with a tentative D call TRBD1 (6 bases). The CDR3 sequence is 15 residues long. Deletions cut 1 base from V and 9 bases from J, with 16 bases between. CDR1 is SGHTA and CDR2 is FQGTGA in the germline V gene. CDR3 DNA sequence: TGTGCCAGCAGCTTAAAAGTCCAGGGGAGTGGTGAGCAGTTCTTC. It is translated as CASSLKVQGSGEQFF.

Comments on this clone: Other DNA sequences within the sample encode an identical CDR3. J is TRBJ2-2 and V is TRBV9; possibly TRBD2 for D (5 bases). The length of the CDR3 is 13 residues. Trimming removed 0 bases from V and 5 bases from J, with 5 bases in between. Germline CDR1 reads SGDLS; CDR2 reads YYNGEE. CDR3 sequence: CASSVGGTGELFF. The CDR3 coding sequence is TGTGCCAGCAGCGTAGGAGGGACCGGGGAGCTGTTTTTT.

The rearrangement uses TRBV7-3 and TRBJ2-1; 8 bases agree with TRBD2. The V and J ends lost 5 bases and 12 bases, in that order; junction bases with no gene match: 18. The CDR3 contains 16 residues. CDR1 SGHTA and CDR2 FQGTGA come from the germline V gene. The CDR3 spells CASSPPGGPDVGLQFF. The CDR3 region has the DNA TGTGCCAGCAGCCCCCCGGGGGGGCCAGACGTGGGTCTGCAGTTCTTC.

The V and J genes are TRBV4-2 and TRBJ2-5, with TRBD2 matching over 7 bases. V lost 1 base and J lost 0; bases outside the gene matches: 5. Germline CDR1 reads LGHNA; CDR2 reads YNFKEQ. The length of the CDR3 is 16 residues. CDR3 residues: CASSQGTSGYQETQYF. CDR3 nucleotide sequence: TGTGCCAGCAGCCAAGGGACTAGTGGGTACCAAGAGACCCAGTACTTC.

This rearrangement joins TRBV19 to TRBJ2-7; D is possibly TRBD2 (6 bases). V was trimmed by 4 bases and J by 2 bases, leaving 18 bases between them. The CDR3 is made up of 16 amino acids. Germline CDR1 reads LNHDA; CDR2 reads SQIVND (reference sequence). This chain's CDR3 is CASSTTGRGFAYEQYF. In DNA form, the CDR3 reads TGTGCCAGTAGTACTACAGGCCGGGGGTTCGCCTACGAGCAGTACTTC.

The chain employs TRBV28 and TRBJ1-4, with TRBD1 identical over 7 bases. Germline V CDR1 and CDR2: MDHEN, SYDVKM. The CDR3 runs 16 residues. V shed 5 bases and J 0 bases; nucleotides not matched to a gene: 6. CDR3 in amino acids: CASSIQGMATNEKLFF. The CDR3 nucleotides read TGTGCCAGCAGTATACAGGGGATGGCAACTAATGAAAAACTGTTTTTT.

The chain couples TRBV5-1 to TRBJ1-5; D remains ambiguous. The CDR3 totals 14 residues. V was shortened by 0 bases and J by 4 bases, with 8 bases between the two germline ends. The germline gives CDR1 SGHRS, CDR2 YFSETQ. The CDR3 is CASSLGGENQPQHF. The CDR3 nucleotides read TGCGCCAGCAGCTTGGGTGGGGAGAATCAGCCCCAGCATTTT.

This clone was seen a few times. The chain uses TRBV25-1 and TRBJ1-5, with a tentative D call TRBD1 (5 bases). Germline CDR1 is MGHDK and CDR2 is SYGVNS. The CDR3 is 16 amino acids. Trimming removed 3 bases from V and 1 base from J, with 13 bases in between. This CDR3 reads CASSESAGESNQPQHF. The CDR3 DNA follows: TGTGCCAGCAGTGAGTCGGCGGGGGAGAGCAATCAGCCCCAGCATTTT.

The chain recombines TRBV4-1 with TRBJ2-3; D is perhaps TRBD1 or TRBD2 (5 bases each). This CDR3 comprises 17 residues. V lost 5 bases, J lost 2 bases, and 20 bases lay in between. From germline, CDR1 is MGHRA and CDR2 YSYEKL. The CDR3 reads CASSSAWGRQSTDTQYF. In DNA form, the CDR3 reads TGCGCCAGCAGCTCTGCCTGGGGGAGACAGTCCACAGATACGCAGTATTTT.

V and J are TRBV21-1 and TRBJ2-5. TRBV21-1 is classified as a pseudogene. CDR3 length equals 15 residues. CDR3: CASSKRVKGGETQYF. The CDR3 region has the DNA TGTGCCAGCAGCAAAAGGGTTAAGGGTGGGGAGACCCAGTACTTC.

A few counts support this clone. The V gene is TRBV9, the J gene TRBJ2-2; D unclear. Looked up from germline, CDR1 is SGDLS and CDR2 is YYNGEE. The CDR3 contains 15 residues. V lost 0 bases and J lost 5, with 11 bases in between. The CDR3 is CASSVGVSETGELFF. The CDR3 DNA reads TGTGCCAGCAGCGTAGGGGTTAGTGAGACCGGGGAGCTGTTTTTT.

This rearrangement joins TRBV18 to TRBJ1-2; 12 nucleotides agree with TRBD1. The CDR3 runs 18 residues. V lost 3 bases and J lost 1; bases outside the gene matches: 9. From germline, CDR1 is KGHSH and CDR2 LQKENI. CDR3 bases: TGTGCCAGCTCACCTTCCGGGACAGGGGGCATTGGTAACTATGGCTACACCTTC. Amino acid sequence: CASSPSGTGGIGNYGYTF.